These 9 T cell receptor beta chains came from one sample sequenced in a study of shared clonotypes between healthy human individuals. Clones were read by immunoSEQ multiplex PCR, and TCRdb kept only the in-frame ones, dropping some. Of about 960,000 clones in the sample, around 80% were seen once. The sequenced sample consisted of memory CD4+ T cells sorted from blood. Subset defined: CD45RA-negative fraction. The receptor set was obtained from a man between 18 and 35 years old in good health.

A remark on this clone: At one boundary the junction diverges from the germline segment, which might be a read error. The V call is TRBV6-1, the J call TRBJ1-2; D not resolved. This CDR3 is built from 12 residues. CDR1 is MNHNS, CDR2 SASEGT, per germline. The chain's CDR3 is CASIPNGRNPSF. CDR3 nucleotide sequence: TGTGCCAGCATCCCAAACGGACGGAACCCCTCCTTC.

The chain joins TRBV6-5 to TRBJ1-1; D gene ambiguous. The CDR3 has 11 amino acids. Germline lookup yields CDR1 MNHEY and CDR2 SVGAGI. The ends were cut back, 2 bases at V and 9 bases at J, with 7 bases in the middle. CDR3 amino acids: CASSYGRQAFF. DNA of the CDR3: TGTGCCAGCAGTTACGGCAGACAAGCTTTCTTT.

This clone was observed a handful of times. J is TRBJ2-6 and V is TRBV19; D may correspond to TRBD1 or TRBD2 (7 bases each). Deletions cut 4 bases from V and 0 bases from J, with 13 bases between. Germline assignment: CDR1 LNHDA and CDR2 SQIVND (reference sequence). The CDR3 sequence is 17 residues long. The CDR3 DNA is TGTGCCAGTAGTAGCACAGGGGACTACTCTGGGGCCAACGTCCTGACTTTC. Protein: CASSSTGDYSGANVLTF.

As to this clone: Other nucleotide sequences from this sample produce the same CDR3. The chain has TRBV7-2 and TRBJ2-3; D is uncertain. Germline CDR1 reads SGHTA; CDR2 reads FQGNSA. V gave up 3 bases and J gave up 2 bases, with 3 bases separating them. The CDR3 is made up of 12 amino acids. This CDR3 reads CASSLLTDTQYF. CDR3 in DNA: TGTGCCAGCAGCTTGCTCACAGATACGCAGTATTTT.

J is TRBJ1-2 and V is TRBV29-1; D gene unclear. The CDR3 runs to 12 residues. The germline gives CDR1 SQVTM, CDR2 ANQGSEA. Trimming removed 3 bases at V and 9 bases at J, with 14 bases between. The DNA of the CDR3 is TGCAGCGTTGAGCTGAGTGTGGCCCGCTACACCTTC. The encoded protein is CSVELSVARYTF.

Points on this clone: Other DNA sequences within the sample encode an identical CDR3. This chain links TRBV18 with TRBJ1-1; D is unclear. The CDR3 has 14 residues. Trimming shortened V by 3 bases and J by 1 base, and 9 bases separated the two germline ends. Germline V CDR1 and CDR2: KGHSH, LQKENI. CDR3 region: CASSPSDKNTEAFF. The CDR3 bases are TGTGCCAGCTCACCGTCAGACAAGAACACTGAAGCTTTCTTT.

The gene calls are TRBV5-1 and TRBJ2-3, with a tentative D call TRBD1 (5 bases). Trimming removed 0 bases from V and 2 bases from J, with 13 bases in between. Germline assignment: CDR1 SGHRS and CDR2 YFSETQ. The CDR3 is 16 amino acids. CDR3 DNA sequence: TGCGCCAGCAGCTTGGAGGGCAGACAGCACACAGATACGCAGTATTTT. Residues: CASSLEGRQHTDTQYF. Drawing the rest from reference TRBV5-1 and TRBJ2-3, the complete variable domain is KAGVTQTPRYLIKTRGQQVTLSCSPISGHRSVSWYQQTPGQGLQFLFEYFSETQRNKGNFPGRFSGRQFSNSRSEMNVSTLELGDSALYLCASSLEGRQHTDTQYFGPGTRLTVL.

The V gene is TRBV2, the J gene TRBJ2-7; D is unclear. The CDR3 sequence is 13 residues long. V was shortened by 2 bases and J by 4 bases, with 9 bases between the two germline ends. Germline loops: CDR1 SNHLY, CDR2 FYNNEI. The CDR3 sequence is CASSEQVPYEQYF. The CDR3 bases are TGTGCCAGCAGTGAACAGGTTCCGTACGAGCAGTACTTC.

V is TRBV2 and J is TRBJ2-2; no clear D. Per the germline V gene, CDR1 is SNHLY and CDR2 is FYNNEI. Trimming removed 5 bases at V and 1 base at J, with 11 bases between. CDR3 length equals 15 residues. This CDR3 reads CASSSMWGNTGELFF. CDR3 in DNA: TGTGCCAGCAGTTCCATGTGGGGGAACACCGGGGAGCTGTTTTTT. Using reference TRBV2 and TRBJ2-2 for the parts outside the CDR3, the full variable domain is EPEVTQTPSHQVTQMGQEVILRCVPISNHLYFYWYRQILGQKVEFLVSFYNNEISEKSEIFDDQFSVERPDGSNFTLKIRSTKLEDSAMYFCASSSMWGNTGELFFGEGSRLTVL.